A selection of T cell receptor beta chains follows, all from one sample in a study of PD-L1 blockade in urothelial cancer. Produced via immunoSEQ multiplex PCR; TCRdb's table is partial and in-frame only. The sample has roughly 120,000 clones, less than 95% seen once. The sequences come from PBMCs, collected around atezolizumab (anti-PD-L1) treatment. The receptor set was obtained from a man aged 60 to 75 with urothelial cancer. Each CDR3 is given with its conserved first and last residue. The order of the fields is J gene, V gene, CDR3 protein.

j_gene: TRBJ2-1; v_gene: TRBV7-2; CDR3aa: CASSLGQGDYNEQFF
j_gene: TRBJ2-7; v_gene: TRBV5-4; CDR3aa: CASSSLSGYEQYF
j_gene: TRBJ2-7; v_gene: TRBV7-8; CDR3aa: CASSSDPTGGAQYF
j_gene: TRBJ2-4; v_gene: TRBV2; CDR3aa: CASSGSQGARGGERVAKNIQYF
j_gene: TRBJ2-3; v_gene: TRBV9; CDR3aa: CASSVEDSGGAAFSDTQYF
j_gene: TRBJ2-3; v_gene: TRBV2; CDR3aa: CASSGASGRALWDTDTQYF
j_gene: TRBJ1-3; v_gene: TRBV11-2; CDR3aa: CASSLQTGRSGNTIYF
j_gene: TRBJ2-7; v_gene: TRBV5-1; CDR3aa: CASSLNERGSSYEQYF
j_gene: TRBJ2-7; v_gene: TRBV6-1; CDR3aa: CASTGQGAIYEQYF
j_gene: TRBJ2-3; v_gene: TRBV7-2; CDR3aa: CASSRSGDTQYF
j_gene: TRBJ1-2; v_gene: TRBV28; CDR3aa: CASTTGYNYGYTF
j_gene: TRBJ1-2; v_gene: TRBV18; CDR3aa: CASSPVRGDGYTF
j_gene: TRBJ2-5; v_gene: TRBV11-2; CDR3aa: CASSKGQGREETQYF
j_gene: TRBJ2-1; v_gene: TRBV7-3; CDR3aa: CASSPPGWEINEQFF
j_gene: TRBJ1-5; v_gene: TRBV5-1; CDR3aa: CASSLTGRSNQPQHF
j_gene: TRBJ2-7; v_gene: TRBV18; CDR3aa: CASSVTGGSYEQYF
j_gene: TRBJ1-1; v_gene: TRBV6-5; CDR3aa: CASSSGVRDTEAFF
j_gene: TRBJ2-7; v_gene: TRBV7-9; CDR3aa: CASSRGGGGKIYEQYF
j_gene: TRBJ1-4; v_gene: TRBV19; CDR3aa: CASSSRQGFLLGEKLFF
j_gene: TRBJ2-5; v_gene: TRBV7-7; CDR3aa: CASTRETGQGETQYF
j_gene: TRBJ2-5; v_gene: TRBV7-2; CDR3aa: CASSLVASGETQYF
j_gene: TRBJ1-2; v_gene: TRBV7-6; CDR3aa: CASSYLGRVPNYGYTF
j_gene: TRBJ1-5; v_gene: TRBV19; CDR3aa: CASSRGNQPQHF
j_gene: TRBJ2-4; v_gene: TRBV4-3; CDR3aa: CASSQGGSGRAINIQYF
j_gene: TRBJ2-2; v_gene: TRBV27; CDR3aa: CASSPNTGELFF
j_gene: TRBJ1-2; v_gene: TRBV13; CDR3aa: CASSPRDGQGSYGYTF
j_gene: TRBJ2-5; v_gene: TRBV6-5; CDR3aa: CASSLGGGRKTQYF
j_gene: TRBJ1-6; v_gene: TRBV9; CDR3aa: CASSVEGGGGNSPLHF
j_gene: TRBJ2-1; v_gene: TRBV4-2; CDR3aa: CASSPTSSAYNEQFF
j_gene: TRBJ1-5; v_gene: TRBV29-1; CDR3aa: CSVGGGGGNQPQHF
j_gene: TRBJ2-7; v_gene: TRBV27; CDR3aa: CASSASGRAYEQYF
j_gene: TRBJ2-5; v_gene: TRBV4-2; CDR3aa: CASSQDRGQLETQYF
j_gene: TRBJ1-2; v_gene: TRBV6-1; CDR3aa: CASSAGQGYGYTF
j_gene: TRBJ2-7; v_gene: TRBV11-2; CDR3aa: CASSHYRGPSYEQYF
j_gene: TRBJ2-7; v_gene: TRBV6-1; CDR3aa: CASSVLWQTYEQYF
j_gene: TRBJ2-3; v_gene: TRBV7-2; CDR3aa: CASSLGRTDTQYF
j_gene: TRBJ2-7; v_gene: TRBV2; CDR3aa: CASSEAGGKREQYF
j_gene: TRBJ2-2; v_gene: TRBV2; CDR3aa: CASSLAPANTGELFF